Listed below are T cell receptor beta chains from one sample, sequenced in a study of spatial heterogeneity in lung cancer. TCRdb reanalysed the 5' RACE reads using MiXCR and keeps one entry per CDR3 protein. This table has roughly 10,000 distinct CDR3 sequences, 6.5% to 9% appearing once. Sequenced here: lung tumor tissue, sampled at surgery. Receptors were obtained from a male donor with early-stage non-small cell lung cancer. Each CDR3 is given with its conserved first and last residue. The D gene is left open where the match is weak. Clone size is shown for a subset of rows, as once, few, many or a class of expanded clone.

j_call clone_size d_call v_call cdr3_length cdr3_nt cdr3_aa
TRBJ2-7 many TRBD1 TRBV13 14 TGTGCCAGCAGCTCGACAGGGGGTGAAGACGAGCAGTACTTC CASSSTGGEDEQYF
TRBJ2-5 many - TRBV2 17 TGTGCCAGCAGTACAACCGGGACTGGCCTTTTACAAGAGACCCAGTACTTC CASSTTGTGLLQETQYF
TRBJ2-1 many TRBD2 TRBV19 19 TGTGCCAGTAGTATCGGACTAGCGGGAGGGCGCGGTGTCTACAATGAGCAGTTCTTC CASSIGLAGGRGVYNEQFF
TRBJ2-5 many TRBD2 TRBV9 14 TGTGCCAGCAGCGCCGAACCGGGACTAGCAGCCCAGTACTTC CASSAEPGLAAQYF
TRBJ2-6 few TRBD1 TRBV6-2/TRBV6-3 17 TGTGCCAGCAGCCTTCGGGACAGGGCTTCTGGGGCCAACGTCCTGACTTTC CASSLRDRASGANVLTF
TRBJ2-7 - - TRBV9 16 TGTGCCAGCAGCGCCGCCGGGACCCCAAGGGTATACGAGCAGTACTTC CASSAAGTPRVYEQYF
TRBJ2-1 many TRBD2 TRBV7-2 17 TGTGCCAGCAGCTTCCCACTAGCGGGCGTTTCCTACAATGAGCAGTTCTTC CASSFPLAGVSYNEQFF
TRBJ1-5 many - TRBV2 14 TGTGCCAGCAGTGAACAGGGACGCAATCAGCCCCAGCATTTT CASSEQGRNQPQHF
TRBJ2-7 - - TRBV20-1 15 TGCAGTGCTAGACATCCTCTAGCGAGCTCCTACGAGCAGTACTTC CSARHPLASSYEQYF
TRBJ2-3 many - TRBV9 15 TGTGCCAGCAGCGTAGAACAGGGGAGGACAGATACGCAGTATTTT CASSVEQGRTDTQYF
TRBJ2-7 medium-sized - TRBV2 11 TGTGCCAGCAGTGAAATCTACGAGCAGTACTTC CASSEIYEQYF
TRBJ2-4 medium-sized TRBD2 TRBV4-1 21 TGCGCCAGCAGCCAATCCGGGACTAGCGGGGGGAACGCACTAGCCAAAAACATTCAGTACTTC CASSQSGTSGGNALAKNIQYF
TRBJ2-1 medium-sized - TRBV9 14 TGTGCCAGCAGTGGGACTTACTCCTACAATGAGCAGTTCTTC CASSGTYSYNEQFF
TRBJ2-7 many TRBD2 TRBV10-3 17 TGTGCCATCGGAAAGAGATCGGGACTAGCGGGAGATTACGAGCAGTACTTC CAIGKRSGLAGDYEQYF
TRBJ1-3 many - TRBV5-1 15 TGCGCCAGCAGCTTGTACGGGGAGGCTGGAAACACCATATATTTT CASSLYGEAGNTIYF
TRBJ1-6 many - TRBV29-1 14 TGCAGCGTTGCGTCGGGGGCGCCGGACTCACCCCTCCACTTT CSVASGAPDSPLHF
TRBJ1-2 medium-sized - TRBV28 12 TGTGCCAGCAGTCCGCGAGGGTATGGCTACACCTTC CASSPRGYGYTF
TRBJ2-2 many - TRBV10-3 15 TGTGCCATCAGTTCTGGGGCGCCCCACACCGGGGAGCTGTTTTTT CAISSGAPHTGELFF
TRBJ2-1 many - TRBV20-1 15 TGCAGTGCTTCCGGGGTAGTTGGGTCCGCGGATGAGCAGTTCTTC CSASGVVGSADEQFF
TRBJ1-5 many - TRBV20-1 12 TGCAGTGCTACACCGGGCAATCAGCCCCAGCATTTT CSATPGNQPQHF
TRBJ2-5 many TRBD1 TRBV6-5 14 TGTGCCAGCAGTAACGGACAGGGCCAGGAGACCCAGTACTTC CASSNGQGQETQYF
TRBJ2-3 - - TRBV6-1 13 TGTGCCAGCAGTGAAGTCTTCACAGATACGCAGTATTTT CASSEVFTDTQYF
TRBJ2-1 medium-sized - TRBV11-2 16 TGTGCCAGCAGCCCGACGGAGGACTGGGTTGACAATGAGCAGTTCTTC CASSPTEDWVDNEQFF
TRBJ2-3 many TRBD2 TRBV20-1 14 TGCAGTGCTAGCCAGCGGGATGGCACAGATACGCAGTATTTT CSASQRDGTDTQYF
TRBJ2-3 many TRBD1 TRBV5-1 17 TGCGCCAGCAGCTCAACGGTGGGACAGGGATCCACAGATACGCAGTATTTT CASSSTVGQGSTDTQYF
TRBJ2-4 many - TRBV5-1 13 TGCGCCAGCAGCTTACAGGCGGGGAACATTCAGTACTTC CASSLQAGNIQYF